The rows below give T cell receptor beta chains drawn from one sample of a study of CD8 T cells in Susac syndrome. TCRdb independently ran MiXCR on the immunoSEQ multiplex PCR reads; one entry per CDR3 protein. The sample contains a few hundred thousand distinct CDR3 sequences, 70% to 90% of which appear only once. Sequencing was done on a sample of CD8+ T cells from PBMCs. Receptor source: a human donor with multiple sclerosis. Each CDR3 is given with its conserved first and last residue. The order of the fields is clone size, J gene, V gene, D gene, CDR3 protein, CDR3 DNA. A D gene is named only where the DNA matches it firmly. The size of a clone is reported for some rows only, either as once, few or many, or as a class for expanded clones.

clone size: NA; J gene: TRBJ2-4; V gene: TRBV9; D gene: TRBD2; CDR3 protein: CASSDPSDGEGSKNIQYF; CDR3 DNA: TGTGCCAGCAGCGATCCCTCTGACGGGGAGGGATCCAAAAACATTCAGTACTTC
clone size: once; J gene: TRBJ2-1; V gene: TRBV9; D gene: NA; CDR3 protein: CASSNRPRDGSYNEQFF; CDR3 DNA: TGTGCCAGCAGCAATCGGCCCCGGGACGGCTCCTACAATGAGCAGTTCTTC
clone size: NA; J gene: TRBJ2-2; V gene: TRBV10-3; D gene: NA; CDR3 protein: CASSDTAGNTGELFF; CDR3 DNA: TGTGCCAGCTCTGATACGGCGGGAAACACCGGGGAGCTGTTTTTT
clone size: NA; J gene: TRBJ1-1; V gene: TRBV5-1; D gene: TRBD1; CDR3 protein: CASSWDREEAFF; CDR3 DNA: TGCGCCAGCAGCTGGGACAGGGAAGAAGCTTTCTTT
clone size: NA; J gene: TRBJ2-7; V gene: TRBV29-1; D gene: NA; CDR3 protein: CSVATGDSYEQYF; CDR3 DNA: TGCAGCGTTGCAACGGGAGACTCCTACGAGCAGTACTTC
clone size: NA; J gene: TRBJ1-1; V gene: TRBV6-1; D gene: NA; CDR3 protein: CAARGTEAFF; CDR3 DNA: TGTGCCGCCCGGGGGACTGAAGCTTTCTTT
clone size: NA; J gene: TRBJ2-3; V gene: TRBV3-1; D gene: NA; CDR3 protein: CASSLTPLAENTDTQYF; CDR3 DNA: TGTGCCAGCAGCCTCACCCCCCTAGCAGAGAACACAGATACGCAGTATTTT
clone size: NA; J gene: TRBJ2-6; V gene: TRBV7-9; D gene: NA; CDR3 protein: CASSPAGANVLTF; CDR3 DNA: TGTGCCAGCAGCCCCGCTGGGGCCAACGTCCTGACTTTC
clone size: NA; J gene: TRBJ2-3; V gene: TRBV7-9; D gene: NA; CDR3 protein: CASSVLTDTQYF; CDR3 DNA: TGTGCCAGCAGCGTTCTCACAGATACGCAGTATTTT
clone size: few; J gene: TRBJ2-1; V gene: TRBV12-3/TRBV12-4; D gene: NA; CDR3 protein: CASSLAGNEQFF; CDR3 DNA: TGTGCCAGCAGTTTAGCGGGCAATGAGCAGTTCTTC
clone size: NA; J gene: TRBJ2-1; V gene: TRBV6-1; D gene: TRBD2; CDR3 protein: CASRGVGAGGPGNEQFF; CDR3 DNA: TGTGCCAGCAGGGGAGTTGGAGCGGGAGGGCCGGGGAATGAGCAGTTCTTC
clone size: NA; J gene: TRBJ2-7; V gene: TRBV6-6; D gene: NA; CDR3 protein: CASSFGQIYEQYF; CDR3 DNA: TGTGCCAGCAGTTTCGGACAGATCTACGAGCAGTACTTC
clone size: NA; J gene: TRBJ1-2; V gene: TRBV27; D gene: TRBD1; CDR3 protein: CASSSFRDRLTGYGYTF; CDR3 DNA: TGTGCCAGCAGTTCGTTTAGGGACAGGTTAACGGGCTATGGCTACACCTTC
clone size: NA; J gene: TRBJ2-7; V gene: TRBV6-5; D gene: NA; CDR3 protein: CASSYSSQRAHHLYEQYF; CDR3 DNA: TGTGCCAGCAGTTACTCGAGCCAGCGGGCCCATCATCTCTACGAGCAGTACTTC
clone size: NA; J gene: TRBJ2-5; V gene: TRBV13; D gene: NA; CDR3 protein: CASSYRSEVSILQETQYF; CDR3 DNA: TGTGCCAGCAGCTACCGATCGGAGGTATCCATCCTTCAAGAGACCCAGTACTTC
clone size: NA; J gene: TRBJ2-7; V gene: TRBV20-1; D gene: TRBD2; CDR3 protein: CSAPSGSTYEQYF; CDR3 DNA: TGCAGTGCTCCTAGCGGGAGTACGTACGAGCAGTACTTC
clone size: NA; J gene: TRBJ2-1; V gene: TRBV20-1; D gene: NA; CDR3 protein: CSASNWEEAYNEQFF; CDR3 DNA: TGCAGTGCTTCGAATTGGGAGGAAGCCTACAATGAGCAGTTCTTC
clone size: NA; J gene: TRBJ1-1; V gene: TRBV9; D gene: NA; CDR3 protein: CASSATGSGEAFF; CDR3 DNA: TGTGCCAGCAGCGCCACAGGGTCCGGTGAAGCTTTCTTT
clone size: NA; J gene: TRBJ1-2; V gene: TRBV6-1; D gene: NA; CDR3 protein: CASSSRAINYGYTF; CDR3 DNA: TGTGCCAGCAGTTCGCGGGCCATTAACTATGGCTACACCTTC
clone size: NA; J gene: TRBJ1-3; V gene: TRBV7-2; D gene: NA; CDR3 protein: CASSLDPMTGRSGNTIYF; CDR3 DNA: TGTGCCAGCAGCTTGGATCCAATGACAGGCCGCTCTGGAAACACCATATATTTT
clone size: few; J gene: TRBJ1-1; V gene: TRBV25-1; D gene: NA; CDR3 protein: CASGNNGNTEAFF; CDR3 DNA: TGTGCCAGCGGAAACAACGGGAACACTGAAGCTTTCTTT
clone size: NA; J gene: TRBJ1-1; V gene: TRBV7-9; D gene: NA; CDR3 protein: CASLGVNTEAFF; CDR3 DNA: TGTGCCAGCCTCGGCGTGAACACTGAAGCTTTCTTT
clone size: NA; J gene: TRBJ2-3; V gene: TRBV28; D gene: NA; CDR3 protein: CASSLASRGIRSDTQYF; CDR3 DNA: TGTGCCAGCAGTTTAGCCTCCCGGGGGATAAGGTCAGATACGCAGTATTTT
clone size: NA; J gene: TRBJ1-2; V gene: TRBV2; D gene: NA; CDR3 protein: CASIGDPNYGYTF; CDR3 DNA: TGTGCCAGCATTGGAGATCCCAACTATGGCTACACCTTC
clone size: few; J gene: TRBJ2-7; V gene: TRBV28; D gene: NA; CDR3 protein: CASSLPLSYEQYF; CDR3 DNA: TGTGCCAGCAGTTTGCCCCTCTCCTACGAGCAGTACTTC
clone size: NA; J gene: TRBJ2-7; V gene: TRBV14; D gene: NA; CDR3 protein: CASSLRSSGFGTYEQYF; CDR3 DNA: TGTGCCAGCAGCCTCAGGAGTAGCGGATTTGGGACCTACGAGCAGTACTTC
clone size: NA; J gene: TRBJ2-7; V gene: TRBV30; D gene: TRBD1; CDR3 protein: CAWSPGQGYEQYF; CDR3 DNA: TGTGCCTGGAGTCCGGGACAGGGCTACGAGCAGTACTTC
clone size: NA; J gene: TRBJ2-7; V gene: TRBV5-4; D gene: NA; CDR3 protein: CASSLWRAGNYEQYF; CDR3 DNA: TGTGCCAGCAGCTTGTGGAGGGCAGGGAACTACGAGCAGTACTTC
clone size: NA; J gene: TRBJ2-7; V gene: TRBV28; D gene: NA; CDR3 protein: CAISPSGRGVPPSYEQYF; CDR3 DNA: TGTGCCATCTCGCCCTCGGGCAGGGGGGTGCCTCCCTCCTACGAGCAGTACTTC
clone size: NA; J gene: TRBJ2-3; V gene: TRBV20-1; D gene: TRBD2; CDR3 protein: CSAEGWTSGRLTSTDTQYF; CDR3 DNA: TGCAGTGCCGAAGGGTGGACTAGCGGGAGGTTGACTAGCACAGATACGCAGTATTTT
clone size: few; J gene: TRBJ2-1; V gene: TRBV9; D gene: TRBD2; CDR3 protein: CASSPGLASYNEQFF; CDR3 DNA: TGTGCCAGCAGCCCGGGACTAGCGTCCTACAATGAGCAGTTCTTC
clone size: NA; J gene: TRBJ1-4; V gene: TRBV20-1; D gene: TRBD1; CDR3 protein: CSARDRDRGGKLFF; CDR3 DNA: TGCAGTGCTAGGGACCGGGACAGGGGTGGCAAACTGTTTTTT
clone size: once; J gene: TRBJ1-2; V gene: TRBV7-9; D gene: TRBD1; CDR3 protein: CASSTGQFYGYTF; CDR3 DNA: TGTGCCAGCAGCACGGGACAGTTTTATGGCTACACCTTC
clone size: few; J gene: TRBJ1-2; V gene: TRBV5-4; D gene: TRBD1; CDR3 protein: CASSLGTGYSLGYTF; CDR3 DNA: TGTGCCAGCAGCTTGGGGACAGGTTACAGTCTTGGCTACACCTTC
clone size: NA; J gene: TRBJ2-3; V gene: TRBV27; D gene: TRBD1; CDR3 protein: CASSIAVRGQGIVDTQYF; CDR3 DNA: TGTGCCAGCAGCATCGCGGTGAGGGGACAGGGGATAGTAGATACGCAGTATTTT
clone size: NA; J gene: TRBJ2-7; V gene: TRBV2; D gene: NA; CDR3 protein: CASTALRFRSATGGLSYEQYF; CDR3 DNA: TGTGCCAGCACGGCCCTCCGTTTCAGGTCGGCTACAGGAGGGTTATCCTACGAGCAGTACTTC
clone size: NA; J gene: TRBJ2-3; V gene: TRBV9; D gene: TRBD2; CDR3 protein: CASSVRAGGPADTQYF; CDR3 DNA: TGTGCCAGCAGCGTTAGAGCGGGAGGGCCGGCAGATACGCAGTATTTT
clone size: NA; J gene: TRBJ2-3; V gene: TRBV19; D gene: NA; CDR3 protein: CASSIGRSSASTDTQYF; CDR3 DNA: TGTGCCAGTAGTATCGGTCGCTCTAGCGCTAGCACAGATACGCAGTATTTT
clone size: few; J gene: TRBJ1-1; V gene: TRBV28; D gene: NA; CDR3 protein: CASSSVKAFF; CDR3 DNA: TGTGCCAGCAGTTCAGTTAAAGCTTTCTTT
clone size: NA; J gene: TRBJ2-1; V gene: TRBV7-9; D gene: NA; CDR3 protein: CASSPGTSFYNEQFF; CDR3 DNA: TGTGCCAGCAGCCCCGGGACAAGCTTTTACAATGAGCAGTTCTTC
clone size: NA; J gene: TRBJ2-2; V gene: TRBV11-2; D gene: NA; CDR3 protein: CASSFLTDTGELFF; CDR3 DNA: TGTGCCAGCAGCTTCCTGACAGACACCGGGGAGCTGTTTTTT
clone size: NA; J gene: TRBJ1-3; V gene: TRBV19; D gene: NA; CDR3 protein: CASITGRDTIYF; CDR3 DNA: TGTGCCAGTATCACGGGGAGAGACACCATATATTTT
clone size: NA; J gene: TRBJ2-7; V gene: TRBV10-3; D gene: NA; CDR3 protein: CAINGGEIEQYF; CDR3 DNA: TGTGCCATCAACGGGGGCGAAATCGAGCAGTACTTC
clone size: NA; J gene: TRBJ2-7; V gene: TRBV30; D gene: NA; CDR3 protein: CAWSVGFPSEQYF; CDR3 DNA: TGTGCCTGGAGTGTAGGGTTCCCATCCGAGCAGTACTTC
clone size: NA; J gene: TRBJ1-1; V gene: TRBV7-9; D gene: TRBD1; CDR3 protein: CASSPKTGGYTEAFF; CDR3 DNA: TGTGCCAGCAGCCCTAAGACAGGGGGCTACACTGAAGCTTTCTTT
clone size: NA; J gene: TRBJ2-1; V gene: TRBV7-2; D gene: NA; CDR3 protein: CASSWDGHEQFF; CDR3 DNA: TGTGCCAGCAGCTGGGACGGGCATGAGCAGTTCTTC